This TCR beta chain was profiled in a study of neoadjuvant anti-PD-1 for oral cavity cancer (dated by TCRdb to about 2021). At the level of the whole study: Three to four biweekly doses of nivolumab at 3 mg/kg were mostly administered to patients before curative-intent surgical resection. Patients who did not progress were given a fourth nivolumab dose at about day 43 and had definitive surgical resection on days 50-56. Patients with complete response, partial response or stable disease by RECIST 1.1 were defined as responders, whereas patients with progression were defined as non-responders. There were 12 patients in the parent correlative cohort, and the response rate was 33%. Study-level results and caveats: Higher pretreatment blood Treg/Th17 ratios correlated with both higher pretreatment blood TCRbeta clonality and lower post-treatment tumor TCRbeta clonality. The TCR analyses had only a few patients in each response group, and the authors called for validation in larger cohorts. Within PBMCs, T cell clonality (Gini index) was significantly higher in non-responders than responders after neoadjuvant nivolumab.

V is shortened by 5 bases, J by 7 bases, and the region joining them spans 12 bases. Reading from cysteine to phenylalanine, the CDR3 counts 13 amino acids. The kept DNA is CDR3 alone, 39 bases in frame from the first base. The germline V gene (reference sequence) specifies LNHDA as CDR1 and SQIVND as CDR2. The meaning of the sample's time point label: after neoadjuvant nivolumab, at surgical resection. Patients were newly diagnosed with stage II-IVA oral cavity squamous cell carcinoma and had received no prior systemic or radiation treatment. Everyone in the cohort had locally advanced, HPV-negative oral cavity squamous cell carcinoma. Peripheral blood mononuclear cells were analyzed directly, without maintenance or expansion in culture. Samples were obtained from a longitudinal correlative study of a single-arm phase II trial of neoadjuvant nivolumab in oral cavity squamous cell carcinoma. Subject-matched pre- and post-treatment PBMCs and tumors from three responders and three non-responders were subjected to genomic DNA-based TCRbeta sequencing. Peripheral blood mononuclear cells were collected before nivolumab treatment and again after treatment, at the time of surgery. The Maxwell RSC DNA from Cells kit was used to extract genomic DNA from PBMCs.

Points on this clone: Its antigen is still unknown. Per-nucleotide qualities are absent, and no much larger clonotype sits a single base away.

For deep sequencing of PBMC libraries, mostly about 450 ng of input genomic DNA was used, and six replicates were run per sample. The immunoSEQ hsTCRbeta kit was used to prepare TCRbeta libraries according to the manufacturer's instructions. Sequencing of the completed libraries took place using an Illumina NovaSeq 6000 S4 flow cell after they had been pooled to roughly 2.9 nM. Per the authors' processing: The immunoSEQ Analyzer handled quality control and preprocessing of the raw data. The analysis was restricted to productive rearrangements, with each unique CDR3 amino acid sequence defining a clonotype. Repertoire clonality was estimated as the Gini-Simpson index, computed with the R package tcR. Gini indices were compared with Student's t test, and associations with tumor size change were assessed by Pearson correlation. As stored in TCRdb, this immuneACCESS dataset retains in-frame rearrangements with V and J assigned. A fraction of the clones does not appear; measured against another copy, unresolved V genes explain less than half of the discrepancy, and the remainder lacks a known reason. That table gives V, J and clone size, and the DNA gave D and trimming. In this sample the table shows some 15,000 clones, over 60% of which occur a single time. The ten largest make up less than 2.5% of the sample.

Recombination linked TRBV19 to TRBJ2-1; TRBD1 could be the D gene, as 8 bases match. This clonotype was sampled from a person aged 40 to 85 with oral cavity squamous cell carcinoma. Sequencing used PBMCs, obtained after nivolumab (anti-PD-1) treatment. CDR3 protein: CASSLQGGNEQFF. The DNA sequence is as follows: TGTGCCAGTAGTCTACAGGGGGGGAATGAGCAGTTCTTC.